This record looks at one TCR beta chain sequence and its context. The CDR3 has 15 residues. Germline V gene data show CDR1 as SGHVS and CDR2 as FQNEAQ. J gave up 3 bases and V 8 bases, and 9 bases lay outside the gene matches. Only in-frame clones appear in the TCRdb table, and some are missing; sequencing was by immunoSEQ multiplex PCR. The sample records approximately 300,000 clones, approximately 83% being singletons. The data are from a study of blood T cell repertoires in COVID-19. Study background: The cDNA or gDNA used as material had been derived from T cells, B-cell-depleted T cells, or PBMCs.

Participants' reported clinical history set cohort assignment. The sequenced sample was PBMCs or T cells enriched from blood (not recorded which). The TCR was taken from a woman in her thirties who had recovered from COVID-19. This rearrangement joins TRBV7-8 to TRBJ1-5; 8 positions agree with TRBD1. CDR3 DNA: TGTGCCAGCTCTCGGACAGGGATCGACAATCAGCCCCAGCATTTT. This codes for CASSRTGIDNQPQHF.